This section outlines one T cell receptor beta chain sequence together with its context. The antigen is undetermined. This record comes from a study of cytotoxic CD8 clonotypes in ibrutinib-treated CLL. Whole-study context: After a median of about 70 months, about 14 patients stayed remitted and approximately 12 progressed; responses had been partial in some 24 and complete in 2.

Regarding the study as a whole: Sustained-remission and progressing patients had unequal sampling times.

Sequencing was performed with immunoSEQ multiplex PCR; in TCRdb, only in-frame clones are kept and a portion is missing. Of 150,000 or so clones in the sample, approximately 80% are singletons; the top ten hold 3.5% to 5.5%. This TCR came from a human donor with chronic lymphocytic leukemia. Sample: PBMCs, taken after 24 months of ibrutinib treatment.

The CDR3 DNA reads as TGTGCCAGTAGTATAGATCTTCGGGTAGGTACTGAAGCTTTCTTT. This sequence encodes CASSIDLRVGTEAFF. This chain connects TRBV19 to TRBJ1-1, with D hard to call. Germline CDR1 and CDR2: LNHDA and SQIVND (reference sequence). This CDR3 region has 15 residues. V was clipped by 0 bases and J by 5 bases, with 13 bases between them.